The rows below give T cell receptor beta chains drawn from one sample of a study of T-cell reconstitution after alpha-beta-depleted transplantation in children. TCRdb passed the PCR reads through MiXCR, listing each CDR3 protein once. The sample gives 350,000 to 400,000 distinct CDR3 sequences, about a fifth of which show up once; about 3.8% is in the top ten. The specimen comprised PBMCs from the stem cell graft donor, sampled from the stem cell graft. The receptor source for this set is a human donor who donated a stem cell graft to a child with acute myeloid leukemia. Both conserved end residues are part of each CDR3. The order of the fields is CDR3 length, V gene, J gene, CDR3 protein.

13	TRBV20-1	TRBJ1-1	CSATGGQSTEAFF
15	TRBV12-3/TRBV12-4	TRBJ2-4	CASSLGSVAKNIQYF
16	TRBV12-3/TRBV12-4	TRBJ2-1	CASSFSSWRSDNEQFF
13	TRBV12-3/TRBV12-4	TRBJ2-7	CASSRDLLYEQYF
12	TRBV7-9	TRBJ2-7	CASSITAYEQYF
14	TRBV5-1	TRBJ2-2	CASSPTSNTGELFF
15	TRBV27	TRBJ2-1	CASSSYRDTHNEQFF
11	TRBV12-3/TRBV12-4	TRBJ2-1	CASRTGTSQFF
15	TRBV7-9	TRBJ2-5	CASSSPTGVMGTQYF
16	TRBV18	TRBJ2-7	CASSPDTAVGTYEQYF
15	TRBV20-1	TRBJ2-1	CSAGSSWASYNEQFF
14	TRBV6-5	TRBJ1-1	CASSSSISWTEAFF
15	TRBV5-1	TRBJ2-1	CASSFGESSYNEQFF
15	TRBV5-1	TRBJ2-3	CASSGDSLRTDTQYF
14	TRBV28	TRBJ2-1	CASRRQGPGDEQFF
10	TRBV6-2/TRBV6-3	TRBJ2-3	CPSPTDTQYF
12	TRBV28	TRBJ2-7	CASSRSSDEQYF
12	TRBV9	TRBJ2-1	CASRPTTDEQFF
18	TRBV24-1	TRBJ2-1	CATSDPLAGGPSYNEQFF
16	TRBV20-1	TRBJ2-2	CSARDQLAGDTGELFF
14	TRBV29-1	TRBJ1-1	CSAPEGYENTEAFF
18	TRBV6-5	TRBJ2-7	CASSYITPGTSVPYEQYF
12	TRBV29-1	TRBJ2-5	CSVREASETQYF
12	TRBV29-1	TRBJ2-7	CSVWTSGYEQYF
15	TRBV20-1	TRBJ2-1	CSARKTSGNWGEQFF
16	TRBV4-3	TRBJ1-2	CASSQDRLGMSYGYTF
17	TRBV5-1	TRBJ2-2	CASSHPLAPTNTGELFF
14	TRBV28	TRBJ1-1	CASRVGTANTEAFF